A selection of T cell receptor beta chains follows, all from one sample in a study of cytomegalovirus exposure and HLA in healthy donors. TCRdb's table, derived via immunoSEQ multiplex PCR, lists solely in-frame clones and lacks some. Here the sample spans around 130,000 clones, around 71% being singletons. The specimen sequenced was PBMCs. The receptors come from a woman aged 55 to 70 in good health and CMV-seropositive. Both conserved end residues are part of each CDR3. Each record gives: CDR3 DNA, CDR3 protein, V gene, D gene, J gene, clone size. A D gene is named only where the DNA matches it firmly. The size of a clone is reported for some rows only, either as once, few or many, or as a class for expanded clones.

DNA: TGTGCCAGCAGCTTAGCCGGACAGAGCAACTATGGCTACACCTTC
CDR3: CASSLAGQSNYGYTF
V: TRBV7-8
D: -
J: TRBJ1-2
size: few

DNA: TGTGCCAGCAGCTTACAGGGTAGTCAGGCAGGATCACCCCTCCACTTT
CDR3: CASSLQGSQAGSPLHF
V: TRBV7-9
D: -
J: TRBJ1-6
size: -

DNA: TGTGCCAGCAGCCACGGACAGGGTAACTCCTACGAGCAGTACTTC
CDR3: CASSHGQGNSYEQYF
V: TRBV11-3
D: TRBD1
J: TRBJ2-7
size: -

DNA: TGTGCCAGCAGTTACACAGGGGAGGACACTGAAGCTTTCTTT
CDR3: CASSYTGEDTEAFF
V: TRBV6-5
D: TRBD1
J: TRBJ1-1
size: -

DNA: TGTGCCAGCAGCTTAGCGGCATCCGGGGGCTCCTACGAGCAGTACTTC
CDR3: CASSLAASGGSYEQYF
V: TRBV7-8
D: -
J: TRBJ2-7
size: -

DNA: TGCGCCAGCAGCTTGATCACGGTTTCCTACGAGCAGTACTTC
CDR3: CASSLITVSYEQYF
V: TRBV5-1
D: -
J: TRBJ2-7
size: -

DNA: TGTGCCAGCGGGGACTTTGGCAATCAGCCCCAGCATTTT
CDR3: CASGDFGNQPQHF
V: TRBV28
D: -
J: TRBJ1-5
size: -

DNA: TGTGCCAGCAGCCCGGGGACTACTCACGCTGCCTACGAGCAGTACTTC
CDR3: CASSPGTTHAAYEQYF
V: TRBV5-6
D: TRBD2
J: TRBJ2-7
size: -

DNA: TGTGCCAGCAGTGAGGGTAGCGGGAACACCGGGGAGCTGTTTTTT
CDR3: CASSEGSGNTGELFF
V: TRBV2
D: -
J: TRBJ2-2
size: -

DNA: TGTGCCATCAGTGGGTCAGGGGATGAGCAGTTCTTC
CDR3: CAISGSGDEQFF
V: TRBV10-3
D: -
J: TRBJ2-1
size: -

DNA: TGTGCCAGCAGTGACTTGAGGGATCAGCCCCAGCATTTT
CDR3: CASSDLRDQPQHF
V: TRBV2
D: -
J: TRBJ1-5
size: -

DNA: TGTGCCAGCAAGGGCAGGGCTGGTGAATCACCCCTCCACTTT
CDR3: CASKGRAGESPLHF
V: TRBV7-9
D: -
J: TRBJ1-6
size: -

DNA: TGCGCCAGCAGCTGGGGTTCCCAGGGGAAAGATACGCAGTATTTT
CDR3: CASSWGSQGKDTQYF
V: TRBV5-1
D: -
J: TRBJ2-3
size: few

DNA: TGTGCCAGCTCACCACGGGAGGGGGAGGATTCACCCCTCCACTTT
CDR3: CASSPREGEDSPLHF
V: TRBV18
D: -
J: TRBJ1-6
size: -

DNA: TGTGCCAGTAGTCCGCCGGGGGGGCTTTATTCACCCCTCCACTTT
CDR3: CASSPPGGLYSPLHF
V: TRBV19
D: -
J: TRBJ1-6
size: -

DNA: TGCGCCAGCAGCCAATCACAGGGGGTTGGCTATGGCTACACCTTC
CDR3: CASSQSQGVGYGYTF
V: TRBV4-1
D: TRBD1
J: TRBJ1-2
size: -

DNA: TGTGCCAGCAGCGCGCACGGGACAGCGGACGAGCAGTACTTC
CDR3: CASSAHGTADEQYF
V: TRBV9
D: TRBD1
J: TRBJ2-7
size: few

DNA: TGTGCCATCAGTGGGGGCCCTCGGCTAGCGGACCCCAAAGGGGAGCAGTACTTC
CDR3: CAISGGPRLADPKGEQYF
V: TRBV10-3
D: TRBD2
J: TRBJ2-7
size: once

DNA: TGTGCCAGCAGCCAAGGGAGATCTAGCGGGGGGTCGTCCTACAATGAGCAGTTCTTC
CDR3: CASSQGRSSGGSSYNEQFF
V: TRBV7-3
D: TRBD2
J: TRBJ2-1
size: -

DNA: TGCGCCAGCAGCTTGGCGGGGGGGAGCATGTCAGATACGCAGTATTTT
CDR3: CASSLAGGSMSDTQYF
V: TRBV5-1
D: TRBD2
J: TRBJ2-3
size: -

DNA: TGTGCCAGCACCCTCAGCCCGACAGGCGAAGCTTTCTTT
CDR3: CASTLSPTGEAFF
V: TRBV11-2
D: -
J: TRBJ1-1
size: -

DNA: TGCGCCAGCAGCCCCAAGCCGGGAACATCCTTCTTC
CDR3: CASSPKPGTSFF
V: TRBV5-1
D: -
J: TRBJ2-1
size: -

DNA: TGTGCCAGTAGTTCCCAGACAATGGGCGAGCAGTACTTC
CDR3: CASSSQTMGEQYF
V: TRBV19
D: -
J: TRBJ2-7
size: -

DNA: TGTGCCAGCAGAGGACTAGCGGGGCGGTACAATGAGCAGTTCTTC
CDR3: CASRGLAGRYNEQFF
V: TRBV6-1
D: TRBD2
J: TRBJ2-1
size: few

DNA: TGCGCCAGCAGCTTGGCGGCCGGGGAAAAACTGTTTTTT
CDR3: CASSLAAGEKLFF
V: TRBV5-1
D: -
J: TRBJ1-4
size: -

DNA: TGTGCCAGTTGGTCCGGGACAGGGGTCAATGAGCAGTTCTTC
CDR3: CASWSGTGVNEQFF
V: TRBV19
D: TRBD1
J: TRBJ2-1
size: -

DNA: TGTGCCAGCAGTGAGGGCCTTAGCAATCAGCCCCAGCATTTT
CDR3: CASSEGLSNQPQHF
V: TRBV6-6
D: -
J: TRBJ1-5
size: -

DNA: TGTGCCAGCAGTCCGTCAGAGAGGGCGGCAACTGAAGCTTTCTTT
CDR3: CASSPSERAATEAFF
V: TRBV5-4
D: -
J: TRBJ1-1
size: many

DNA: TGCGCCAGCAGCTCGGGGACAGGTGAGAACACTGAAGCTTTCTTT
CDR3: CASSSGTGENTEAFF
V: TRBV5-1
D: TRBD1
J: TRBJ1-1
size: once

DNA: TGTGCCAGTAGTTGGGCGAGCACTGAAGCTTTCTTT
CDR3: CASSWASTEAFF
V: TRBV19
D: -
J: TRBJ1-1
size: -

DNA: TGCGCCAGCAGCTCGACAGGGCTCGGCGAGCAGTACTTC
CDR3: CASSSTGLGEQYF
V: TRBV5-1
D: TRBD1
J: TRBJ2-7
size: few

DNA: TGCGCCAGCAGCCAAGAGGCAGGGATTTATGGCTACACCTTC
CDR3: CASSQEAGIYGYTF
V: TRBV4-1
D: -
J: TRBJ1-2
size: -

DNA: TGTGCCAGTAGTCCCCGGACAGGGGGCGGAAACACCATATATTTT
CDR3: CASSPRTGGGNTIYF
V: TRBV19
D: TRBD1
J: TRBJ1-3
size: -

DNA: TGTGCCAGCAGCTTCGGGACTGCCAGTAGGGCCAACGTCCTGACTTTC
CDR3: CASSFGTASRANVLTF
V: TRBV7-3
D: -
J: TRBJ2-6
size: -

DNA: TGTGCCAGCAGCCCGTTGTCGGGGACTGAAGCTTTCTTT
CDR3: CASSPLSGTEAFF
V: TRBV7-7
D: -
J: TRBJ1-1
size: -

DNA: TGTGCCAGCAGACAGGGTTCCTACGAGCAGTACTTC
CDR3: CASRQGSYEQYF
V: TRBV6-5
D: -
J: TRBJ2-7
size: -

DNA: TGTGCCAGCCGGACTCGAGGCAATCAGCCCCAGCATTTT
CDR3: CASRTRGNQPQHF
V: TRBV6-1
D: -
J: TRBJ1-5
size: few

DNA: TGTGCCAGCAGTGCCCCCATCGGGGGACAGGGCGAAGCTTTCTTT
CDR3: CASSAPIGGQGEAFF
V: TRBV25-1
D: TRBD1
J: TRBJ1-1
size: -

DNA: TGCGCCAGCAGCTTGGGTAGCGGGGGCCGGAGCACAGATACGCAGTATTTT
CDR3: CASSLGSGGRSTDTQYF
V: TRBV5-1
D: TRBD2
J: TRBJ2-3
size: once

DNA: TGCGCCAGCAGCGGCGGACAGGGAAAGAGGGGTATAACTGGAAACACCATATATTTT
CDR3: CASSGGQGKRGITGNTIYF
V: TRBV5-1
D: TRBD1
J: TRBJ1-3
size: few

DNA: TGTGCCAGCAGCTTTAGGACAGGGGAGTACAATGAGCAGTTCTTC
CDR3: CASSFRTGEYNEQFF
V: TRBV5-4
D: TRBD1
J: TRBJ2-1
size: -

DNA: TGCGCCAGCAGTCAATCCTCGGACAGGGATGGTGATAATTCACCCCTCCACTTT
CDR3: CASSQSSDRDGDNSPLHF
V: TRBV23-1
D: TRBD1
J: TRBJ1-6
size: -

DNA: TGTGCCAGCAGCGTGACAGGGGGCGTTCAGCCCCAGCATTTT
CDR3: CASSVTGGVQPQHF
V: TRBV9
D: TRBD1
J: TRBJ1-5
size: -

DNA: TGTGCCAGCAGCCAAGATCCCACTAGCGGGGGTAGGGCCGGGGAGCTGTTTTTT
CDR3: CASSQDPTSGGRAGELFF
V: TRBV4-2
D: TRBD2
J: TRBJ2-2
size: -

DNA: TGTGCCAGCAGCGCCCGGACAGGGGGCTTTGGCTACACCTTC
CDR3: CASSARTGGFGYTF
V: TRBV6-6
D: TRBD1
J: TRBJ1-2
size: -